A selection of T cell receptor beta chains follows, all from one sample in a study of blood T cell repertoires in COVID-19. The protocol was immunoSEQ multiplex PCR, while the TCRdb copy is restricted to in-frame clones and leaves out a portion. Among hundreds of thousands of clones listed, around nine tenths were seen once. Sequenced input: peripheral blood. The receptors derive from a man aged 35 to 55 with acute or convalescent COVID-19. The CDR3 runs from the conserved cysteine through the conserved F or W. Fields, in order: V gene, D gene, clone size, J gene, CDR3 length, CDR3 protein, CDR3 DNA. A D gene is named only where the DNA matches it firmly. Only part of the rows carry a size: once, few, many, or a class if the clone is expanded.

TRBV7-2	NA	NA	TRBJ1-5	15	CASSLVGTGNQPRHF	NA
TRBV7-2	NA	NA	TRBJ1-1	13	CASSFTRNTEAFF	TGTGCCAGCAGCTTTACCAGGAACACTGAAGCTTTCTTT
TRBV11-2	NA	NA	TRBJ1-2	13	CASSFRQVEGYTF	TGTGCCAGCAGCTTCCGACAGGTAGAAGGCTACACCTTC
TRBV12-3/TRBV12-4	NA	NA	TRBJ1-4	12	CASSLTEEKLFF	TGTGCCAGCAGTTTAACTGAAGAAAAACTGTTTTTT
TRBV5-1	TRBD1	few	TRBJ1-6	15	CASSPNGQGTSPLHF	TGCGCCAGCAGCCCCAACGGACAGGGAACATCACCCCTCCACTTT
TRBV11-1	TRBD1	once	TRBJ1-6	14	CASSFGQGGSPLHF	TGTGCCAGCAGCTTTGGTCAGGGGGGTTCACCCCTCCACTTT
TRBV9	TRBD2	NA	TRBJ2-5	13	CASSSGAQETQYF	TGTGCCAGCAGTAGCGGGGCCCAAGAGACCCAGTACTTC
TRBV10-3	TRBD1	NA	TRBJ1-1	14	CAISDRQGIGEAFF	TGTGCCATCAGTGATAGACAGGGGATAGGGGAAGCTTTCTTT
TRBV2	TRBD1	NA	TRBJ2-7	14	CASSAGQGLDEQYF	TGTGCCAGCAGTGCGGGACAGGGGTTGGACGAGCAGTACTTC
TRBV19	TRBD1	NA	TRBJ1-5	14	CASNPSGGVQPQHF	TGTGCCAGTAACCCCTCAGGGGGCGTCCAGCCCCAGCATTTT
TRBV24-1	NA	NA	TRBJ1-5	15	CATSATGEGNQPQHF	TGTGCCACCAGTGCGACAGGAGAGGGAAATCAGCCCCAGCATTTT
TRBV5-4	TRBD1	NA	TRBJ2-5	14	CASSYLQGLETQYF	TGTGCCAGCAGCTACTTACAGGGGTTAGAGACCCAGTACTTC
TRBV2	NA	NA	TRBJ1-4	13	CASSDRVNEKLFF	TGTGCCAGCAGTGACAGGGTTAATGAAAAACTGTTTTTT
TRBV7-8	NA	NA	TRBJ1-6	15	CASTRTSLHNSPLHF	TGTGCCAGCACCCGGACATCCCTCCATAATTCACCCCTCCACTTT
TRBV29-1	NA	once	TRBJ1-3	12	CSVTTTGNTIYF	TGCAGCGTTACTACGACTGGAAACACCATATATTTT
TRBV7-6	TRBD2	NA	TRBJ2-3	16	CASSPLAGDRTDTQYF	TGTGCCAGCAGCCCCCTCGCGGGGGACCGCACAGATACGCAGTATTTT
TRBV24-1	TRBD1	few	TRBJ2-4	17	CATSDSQPGQDKNIQYF	TGTGCCACCAGTGACAGTCAACCGGGACAGGATAAAAACATTCAGTACTTC
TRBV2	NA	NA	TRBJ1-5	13	CASSDILNQPQHF	TGTGCCAGCAGTGACATACTGAATCAGCCCCAGCATTTT
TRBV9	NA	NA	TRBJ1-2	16	CASSPTPGETVGGYTF	TGTGCCAGCAGCCCTACCCCCGGGGAAACTGTTGGTGGCTACACCTTC
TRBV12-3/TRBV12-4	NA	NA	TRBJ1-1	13	CASSPQMATEAFF	TGTGCCAGCAGTCCACAAATGGCCACTGAAGCTTTCTTT
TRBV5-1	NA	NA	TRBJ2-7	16	CASSLAPGLNSYEQYF	TGCGCCAGCAGCCTGGCACCGGGACTGAACTCCTACGAGCAGTACTTC
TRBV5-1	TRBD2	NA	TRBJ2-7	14	CASSSLAGASGQYF	TGCGCCAGCAGCTCCCTAGCGGGGGCGTCTGGGCAGTACTTC
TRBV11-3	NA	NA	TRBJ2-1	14	CASSLDLGGNEQFF	TGTGCCAGCAGCTTAGATTTAGGGGGCAATGAGCAGTTCTTC
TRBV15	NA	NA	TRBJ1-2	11	CATGGGYGYTF	TGTGCCACCGGGGGCGGCTATGGCTACACCTTC
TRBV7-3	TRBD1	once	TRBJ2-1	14	CASSPRTGANEQFF	TGTGCCAGCAGCCCCAGGACAGGGGCCAATGAGCAGTTCTTC
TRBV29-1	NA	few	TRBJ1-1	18	CSVEDQGHRCRMNTEAFF	TGCAGCGTTGAAGATCAAGGACATAGGTGCCGGATGAACACTGAAGCTTTCTTT
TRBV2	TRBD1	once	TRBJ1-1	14	CASSTGQPNTEAFF	TGTGCCAGCAGTACGGGACAGCCGAACACTGAAGCTTTCTTT
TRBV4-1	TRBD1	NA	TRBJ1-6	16	CASSHIDRVTNSPLHF	TGCGCCAGCAGCCATATCGACAGGGTAACCAATTCACCCCTCCACTTT
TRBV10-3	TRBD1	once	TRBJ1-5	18	CAISPSGTGGWSNQPQHF	TGTGCCATCAGCCCCTCCGGGACAGGGGGTTGGAGCAATCAGCCCCAGCATTTT
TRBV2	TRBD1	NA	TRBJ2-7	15	CASSALGQVRYEQYF	TGTGCCAGCAGTGCCCTCGGACAGGTTCGCTACGAGCAGTACTTC
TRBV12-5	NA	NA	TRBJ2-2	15	CASGLGQGNTGELFF	TGTGCTAGTGGTTTGGGCCAGGGAAACACCGGGGAGCTGTTTTTT
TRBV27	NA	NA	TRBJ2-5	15	CASSLSRVAGETQYF	TGTGCCAGCAGTTTATCCCGAGTGGCGGGGGAGACCCAGTACTTC
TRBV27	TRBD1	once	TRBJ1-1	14	CASSVGQAHTEAFF	TGTGCCAGCAGTGTCGGACAGGCACATACTGAAGCTTTCTTT
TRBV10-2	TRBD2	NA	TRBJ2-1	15	CASMRTSGGDNEQFF	TGCGCCAGCATGAGGACTAGCGGGGGAGACAATGAGCAGTTCTTC
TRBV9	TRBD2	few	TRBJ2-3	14	CASSVVSGGDTQYF	TGTGCCAGCAGCGTAGTCAGCGGGGGAGATACGCAGTATTTT
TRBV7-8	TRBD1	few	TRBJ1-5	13	CASRGTGKQPQHF	TGTGCCAGCCGGGGGACAGGGAAACAGCCCCAGCATTTT
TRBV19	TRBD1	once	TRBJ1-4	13	CATRQGAREKLFF	TGTGCCACCCGACAGGGGGCAAGGGAAAAACTGTTTTTT
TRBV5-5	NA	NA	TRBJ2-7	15	CASSLQSGPSYEQYF	TGTGCCAGCAGCTTGCAGTCAGGGCCTTCCTACGAGCAGTACTTC
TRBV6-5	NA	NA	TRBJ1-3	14	CASSLTATGNTIYF	TGTGCCAGCAGCCTGACAGCTACTGGAAACACCATATATTTT
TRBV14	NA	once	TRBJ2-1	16	CASSHDPRWAGNEQFF	TGTGCCAGCAGCCATGACCCCCGTTGGGCAGGGAATGAGCAGTTCTTC
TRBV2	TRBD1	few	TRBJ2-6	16	CASSQDRGYGANVLTF	TGTGCCAGCAGCCAGGACAGGGGGTATGGGGCCAACGTCCTGACTTTC
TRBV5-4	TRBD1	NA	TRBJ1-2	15	CASSNDMGQLYGYTF	TGTGCCAGCAGCAACGATATGGGACAGCTCTATGGCTACACCTTC
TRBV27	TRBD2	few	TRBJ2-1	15	CASSLESGGGNEQFF	TGTGCCAGCAGTTTAGAAAGCGGGGGGGGCAATGAGCAGTTCTTC
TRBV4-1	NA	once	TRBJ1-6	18	CASSLFDTTALYNSPLHF	TGCGCCAGCAGCCTTTTCGATACCACAGCCCTCTATAATTCACCCCTCCACTTT
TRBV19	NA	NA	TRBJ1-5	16	CASSQTRGRSNQPQHF	TGTGCCAGTAGTCAGACGAGGGGGAGAAGCAATCAGCCCCAGCATTTT
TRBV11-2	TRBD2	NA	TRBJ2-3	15	CASSYSGGTADTQYF	TGTGCCAGCAGCTATAGCGGGGGGACAGCAGATACGCAGTATTTT
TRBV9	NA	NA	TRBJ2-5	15	CASSAGVSDQETQYF	TGTGCCAGCAGCGCCGGGGTCAGTGACCAAGAGACCCAGTACTTC
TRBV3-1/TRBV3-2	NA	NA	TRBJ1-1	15	CASSHRGLGNTEAFF	TGTGCCAGCAGCCACAGGGGACTAGGGAACACTGAAGCTTTCTTT
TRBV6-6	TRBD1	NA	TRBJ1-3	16	CASSREKQGARNTIYF	TGTGCCAGCAGCCGGGAGAAACAGGGGGCGCGGAACACCATATATTTT
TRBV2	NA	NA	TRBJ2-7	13	CASSGTVNYEQYF	TGTGCCAGCAGTGGGACAGTAAACTACGAGCAGTACTTC
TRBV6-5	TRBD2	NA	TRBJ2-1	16	CASSYLDGGGANEQFF	TGTGCCAGCAGTTACCTAGATGGCGGGGGGGCCAATGAGCAGTTCTTC
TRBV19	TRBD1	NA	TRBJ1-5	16	CASSPRQGWSGQPQHF	TGTGCCAGTAGTCCTCGACAGGGCTGGTCTGGGCAGCCCCAGCATTTT
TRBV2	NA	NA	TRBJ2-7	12	CASSAGFGEQYF	TGTGCCAGCAGTGCAGGGTTCGGCGAGCAGTACTTC
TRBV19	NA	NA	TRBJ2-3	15	CASGRGETSTDTQYF	TGTGCCAGTGGGCGCGGGGAGACAAGCACAGATACGCAGTATTTT
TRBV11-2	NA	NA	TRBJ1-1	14	CASSLEAGYTEAFF	TGTGCCAGCAGCTTAGAGGCAGGATACACTGAAGCTTTCTTT
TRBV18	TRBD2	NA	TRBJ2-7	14	CASSPLGGVNEQYF	TGTGCCAGCTCACCGTTGGGAGGGGTGAACGAGCAGTACTTC